The next 3 T cell receptor beta chains were all read from a single sample in a study of STAT5B mutations in CD4+ large granular lymphocyte leukemia. Sequencing was performed with immunoSEQ multiplex PCR; in TCRdb, only in-frame clones are kept and a portion is missing. Of some 27,000 clones in the sample, about four fifths were seen once. The sequencing input was CD4+ T cells from blood buffy coats. These receptors came from a human donor in good health.

This clone has more than one count but fewer than ten. V gene TRBV30 combines with J gene TRBJ1-2, with 7 bases fitting TRBD1. Trimming removed 0 bases from V and 5 bases from J; junction bases left unmatched: 6. Germline loops: CDR1 GTSNPN, CDR2 SVGIG (reference sequence). The CDR3 loop spans 14 amino acids. CDR3 loop: CAWSVKGARYGYTF. The CDR3 nucleotides read TGTGCCTGGAGTGTGAAGGGGGCAAGGTATGGCTACACCTTC.

The V gene is TRBV5-6, the J gene TRBJ2-5, with 13 positions matching TRBD2. The V gene end was trimmed by 4 bases and the J gene end by 1 base; junction bases not matched to a gene: 4. The CDR3 has 16 amino acids. Germline CDR1 SGHDT, CDR2 YYEEEE. DNA of the CDR3: TGTGCCAGCAGCGGCGGACTAGCGGGAGCCCAAGAGACCCAGTACTTC. Translating it yields CASSGGLAGAQETQYF.

The genes are TRBV7-2 and TRBJ2-1; TRBD2 aligns across 10 bases. J gave up 3 bases and V 5 bases, and 4 bases lay outside the gene matches. The CDR3 runs 15 residues. Germline assignment: CDR1 SGHTA and CDR2 FQGNSA. CDR3 in DNA: TGTGCCAGCAGCACTAGGACTAGCGGCTACAATGAGCAGTTCTTC. This sequence encodes CASSTRTSGYNEQFF.